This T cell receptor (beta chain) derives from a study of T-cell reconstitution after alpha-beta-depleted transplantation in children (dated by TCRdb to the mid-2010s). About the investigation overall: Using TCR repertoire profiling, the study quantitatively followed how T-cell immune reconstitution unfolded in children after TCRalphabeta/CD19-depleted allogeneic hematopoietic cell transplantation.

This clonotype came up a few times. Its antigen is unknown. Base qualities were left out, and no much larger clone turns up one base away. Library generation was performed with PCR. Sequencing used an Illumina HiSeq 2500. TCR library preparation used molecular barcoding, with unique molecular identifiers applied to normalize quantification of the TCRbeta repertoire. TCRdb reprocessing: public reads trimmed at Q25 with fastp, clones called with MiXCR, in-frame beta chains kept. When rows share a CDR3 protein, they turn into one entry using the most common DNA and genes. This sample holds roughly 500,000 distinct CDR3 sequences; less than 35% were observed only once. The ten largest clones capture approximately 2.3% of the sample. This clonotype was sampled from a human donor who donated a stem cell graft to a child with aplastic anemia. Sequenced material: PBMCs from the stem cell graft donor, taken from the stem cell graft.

The DNA sequence is TGTGCCAGCAGTTACTCGGACAGTGAAGCTTTCTTT. It encodes CASSYSDSEAFF. The rearranged chain carries TRBV6-5 and TRBJ1-1; 6 matching bases give a weak D call of TRBD1. The V and J ends are trimmed by 0 bases and 7 bases, leaving 6 bases between them. There are 12 amino acids in the CDR3, from cysteine to phenylalanine inclusive. Only the CDR3 region is kept as DNA, spanning 36 bases read in frame from base 1. From the germline V gene, CDR1 is MNHEY and CDR2 is SVGAGI.